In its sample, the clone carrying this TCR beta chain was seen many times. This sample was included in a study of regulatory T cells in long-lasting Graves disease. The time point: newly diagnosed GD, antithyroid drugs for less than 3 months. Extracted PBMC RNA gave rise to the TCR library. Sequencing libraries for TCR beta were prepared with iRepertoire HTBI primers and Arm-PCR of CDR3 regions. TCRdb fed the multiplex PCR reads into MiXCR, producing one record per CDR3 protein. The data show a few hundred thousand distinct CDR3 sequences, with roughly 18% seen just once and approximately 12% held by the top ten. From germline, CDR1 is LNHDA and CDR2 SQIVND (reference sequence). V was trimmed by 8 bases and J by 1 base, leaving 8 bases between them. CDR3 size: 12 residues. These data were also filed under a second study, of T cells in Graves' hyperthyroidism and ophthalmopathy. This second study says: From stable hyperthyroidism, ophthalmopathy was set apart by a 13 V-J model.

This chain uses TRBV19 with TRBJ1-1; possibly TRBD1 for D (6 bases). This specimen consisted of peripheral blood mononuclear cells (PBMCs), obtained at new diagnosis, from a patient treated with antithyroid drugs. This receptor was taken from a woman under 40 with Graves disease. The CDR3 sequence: CASAGQNTEAFF. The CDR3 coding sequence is TGTGCCAGTGCGGGACAGAACACTGAAGCTTTCTTT.